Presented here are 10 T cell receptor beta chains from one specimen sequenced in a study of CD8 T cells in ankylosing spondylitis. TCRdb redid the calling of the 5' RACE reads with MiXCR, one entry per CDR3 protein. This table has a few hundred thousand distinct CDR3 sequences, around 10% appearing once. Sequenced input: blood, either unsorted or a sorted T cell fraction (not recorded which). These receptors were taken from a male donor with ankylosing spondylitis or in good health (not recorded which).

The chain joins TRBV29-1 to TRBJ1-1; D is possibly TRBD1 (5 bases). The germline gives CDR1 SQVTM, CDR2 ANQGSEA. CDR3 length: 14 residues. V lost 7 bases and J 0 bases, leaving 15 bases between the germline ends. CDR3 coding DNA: TGCAGCGCGGGCCCGACAGTCATGAACACTGAAGCTTTCTTT. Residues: CSAGPTVMNTEAFF.

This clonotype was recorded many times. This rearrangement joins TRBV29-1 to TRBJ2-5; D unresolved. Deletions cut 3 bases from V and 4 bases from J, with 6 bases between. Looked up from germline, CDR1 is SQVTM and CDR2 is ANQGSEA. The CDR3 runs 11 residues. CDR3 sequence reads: CSVDLGETQYF. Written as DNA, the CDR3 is TGCAGCGTTGATTTAGGAGAGACCCAGTACTTC. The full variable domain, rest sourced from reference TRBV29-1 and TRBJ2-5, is SAVISQKPSRDICQRGTSLTIQCQVDSQVTMMFWYRQQPGQSLTLIATANQGSEATYESGFVIDKFPISRPNLTFSTLTVSNMSPEDSSIYLCSVDLGETQYFGPGTRLLVL.

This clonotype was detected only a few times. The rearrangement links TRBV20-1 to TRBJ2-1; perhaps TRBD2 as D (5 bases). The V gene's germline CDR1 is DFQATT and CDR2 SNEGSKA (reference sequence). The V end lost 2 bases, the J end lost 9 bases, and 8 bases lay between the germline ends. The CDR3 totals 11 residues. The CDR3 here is CSARRGIEQFF. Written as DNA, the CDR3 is TGCAGTGCTAGACGGGGAATTGAGCAGTTCTTC.

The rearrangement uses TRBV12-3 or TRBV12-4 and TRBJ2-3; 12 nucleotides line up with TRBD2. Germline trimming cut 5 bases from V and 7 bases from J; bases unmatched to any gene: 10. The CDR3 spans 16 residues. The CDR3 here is CASSRLAGGPKYTQYF. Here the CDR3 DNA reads TGTGCCAGCAGTCGCCTAGCGGGGGGGCCCAAGTATACGCAGTATTTT.

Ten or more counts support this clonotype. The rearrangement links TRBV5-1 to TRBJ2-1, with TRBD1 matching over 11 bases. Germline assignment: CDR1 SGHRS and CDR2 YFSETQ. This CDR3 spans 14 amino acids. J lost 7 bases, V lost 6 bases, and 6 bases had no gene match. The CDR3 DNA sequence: TGCGCCAGCATCCCCGGGACAGGGGGAAATGAGCAGTTCTTC. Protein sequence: CASIPGTGGNEQFF. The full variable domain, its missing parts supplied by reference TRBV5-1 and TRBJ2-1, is KAGVTQTPRYLIKTRGQQVTLSCSPISGHRSVSWYQQTPGQGLQFLFEYFSETQRNKGNFPGRFSGRQFSNSRSEMNVSTLELGDSALYLCASIPGTGGNEQFFGPGTRLTVL.

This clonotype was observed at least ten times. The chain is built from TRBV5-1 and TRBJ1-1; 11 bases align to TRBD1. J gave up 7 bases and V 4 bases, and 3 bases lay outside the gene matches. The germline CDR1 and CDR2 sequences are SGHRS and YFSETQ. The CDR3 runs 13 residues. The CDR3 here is CASSRTGGLEAFF. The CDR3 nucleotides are TGCGCCAGCAGCCGGACAGGGGGCCTTGAAGCTTTCTTT. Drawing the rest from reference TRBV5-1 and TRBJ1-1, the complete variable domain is KAGVTQTPRYLIKTRGQQVTLSCSPISGHRSVSWYQQTPGQGLQFLFEYFSETQRNKGNFPGRFSGRQFSNSRSEMNVSTLELGDSALYLCASSRTGGLEAFFGQGTRLTVV.

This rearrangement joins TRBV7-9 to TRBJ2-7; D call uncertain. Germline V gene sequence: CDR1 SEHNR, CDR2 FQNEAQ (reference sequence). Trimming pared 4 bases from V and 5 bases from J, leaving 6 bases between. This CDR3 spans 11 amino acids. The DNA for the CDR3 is TGTGCCAGCAGCTGGATCCACGAGCAGTACTTC. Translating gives CASSWIHEQYF.

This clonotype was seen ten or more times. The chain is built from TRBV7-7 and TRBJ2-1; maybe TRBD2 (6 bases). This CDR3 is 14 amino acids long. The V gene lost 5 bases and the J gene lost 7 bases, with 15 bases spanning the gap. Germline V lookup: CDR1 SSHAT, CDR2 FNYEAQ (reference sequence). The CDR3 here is CASSPGGGRNEQFF. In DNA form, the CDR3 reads TGTGCCAGCAGCCCCGGGGGTGGTAGGAATGAGCAGTTCTTC.

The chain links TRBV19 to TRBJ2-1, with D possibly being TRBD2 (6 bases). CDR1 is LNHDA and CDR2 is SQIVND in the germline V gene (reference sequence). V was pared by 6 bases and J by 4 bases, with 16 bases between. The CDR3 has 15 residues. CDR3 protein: CASRTGATGYNEQFF. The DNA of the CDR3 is TGTGCCAGTAGGACGGGAGCAACTGGGTACAATGAGCAGTTCTTC.

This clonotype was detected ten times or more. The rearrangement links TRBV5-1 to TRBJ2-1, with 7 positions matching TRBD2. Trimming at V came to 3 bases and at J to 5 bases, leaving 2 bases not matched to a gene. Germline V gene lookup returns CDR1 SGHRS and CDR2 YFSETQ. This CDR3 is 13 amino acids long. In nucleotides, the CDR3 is TGCGCCAGCAGCTCCCTAGCGGACAATGAGCAGTTCTTC. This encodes CASSSLADNEQFF.